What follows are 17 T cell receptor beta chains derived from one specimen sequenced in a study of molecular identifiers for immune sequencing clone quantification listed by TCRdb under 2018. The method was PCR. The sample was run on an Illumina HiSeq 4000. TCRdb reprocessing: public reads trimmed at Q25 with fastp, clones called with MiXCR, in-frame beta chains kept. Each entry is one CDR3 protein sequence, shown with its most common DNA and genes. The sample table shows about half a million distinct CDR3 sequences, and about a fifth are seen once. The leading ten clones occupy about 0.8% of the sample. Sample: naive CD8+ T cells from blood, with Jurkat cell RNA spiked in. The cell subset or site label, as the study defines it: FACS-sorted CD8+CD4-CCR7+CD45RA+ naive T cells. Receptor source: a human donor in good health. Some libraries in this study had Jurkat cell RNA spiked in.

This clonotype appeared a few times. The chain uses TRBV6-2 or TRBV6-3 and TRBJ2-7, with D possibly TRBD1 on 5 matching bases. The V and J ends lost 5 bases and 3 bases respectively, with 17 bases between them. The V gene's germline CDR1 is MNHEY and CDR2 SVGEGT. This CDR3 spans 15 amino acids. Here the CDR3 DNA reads TGTGCCAGCAGTGACCCCCCCCAGGGTGTCTACGAGCAGTACTTC. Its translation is CASSDPPQGVYEQYF.

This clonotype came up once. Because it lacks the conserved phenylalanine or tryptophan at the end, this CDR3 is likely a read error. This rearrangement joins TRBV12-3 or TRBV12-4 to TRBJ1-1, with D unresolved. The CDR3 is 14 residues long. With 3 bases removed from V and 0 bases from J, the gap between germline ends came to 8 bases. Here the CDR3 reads CASSFMGLNTEAFL. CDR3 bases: TGTGCCAGCAGTTTCATGGGATTGAACACTGAAGCTTTCCTT.

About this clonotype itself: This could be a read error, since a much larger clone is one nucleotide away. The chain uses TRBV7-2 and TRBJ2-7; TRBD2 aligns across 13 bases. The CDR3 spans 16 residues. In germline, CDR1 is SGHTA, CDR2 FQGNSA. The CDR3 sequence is CAGSLEGLAGLTEQYF. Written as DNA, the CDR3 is TGTGCCGGCAGCTTAGAGGGACTAGCGGGGCTTACGGAGCAGTACTTC. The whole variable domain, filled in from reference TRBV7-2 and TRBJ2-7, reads GAGVSQSPSNKVTEKGKDVELRCDPISGHTALYWYRQSLGQGLEFLIYFQGNSAPDKSGLPSDRFSAERTGGSVSTLTIQRTQQEDSAVYLCAGSLEGLAGLTEQYFGPGTRLTVT.

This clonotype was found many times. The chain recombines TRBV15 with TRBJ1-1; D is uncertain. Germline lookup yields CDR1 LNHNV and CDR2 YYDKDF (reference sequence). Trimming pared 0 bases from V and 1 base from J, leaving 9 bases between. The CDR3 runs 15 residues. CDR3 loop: CATSRDRSKNTEAFF. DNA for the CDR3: TGTGCCACCAGCAGAGATCGATCGAAGAACACTGAAGCTTTCTTT. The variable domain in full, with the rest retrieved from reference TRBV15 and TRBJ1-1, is DAMVIQNPRYQVTQFGKPVTLSCSQTLNHNVMYWYQQKSSQAPKLLFHYYDKDFNNEADTPDNFQSRRPNTSFCFLDIRSPGLGDTAMYLCATSRDRSKNTEAFFGQGTRLTVV.

The CDR3 region is CASSQDKGRGYTEAFF. The CDR3 DNA is TGCGCCAGCAGCCAAGATAAAGGCAGGGGGTACACTGAAGCTTTCTTT. The V gene is TRBV4-3, the J gene TRBJ1-1; 7 bases match TRBD1. The CDR3 has 16 residues. V gave up 0 bases and J gave up 3 bases; unmatched junction bases: 7. Germline V gene sequence: CDR1 LGHNA, CDR2 YSLEER.

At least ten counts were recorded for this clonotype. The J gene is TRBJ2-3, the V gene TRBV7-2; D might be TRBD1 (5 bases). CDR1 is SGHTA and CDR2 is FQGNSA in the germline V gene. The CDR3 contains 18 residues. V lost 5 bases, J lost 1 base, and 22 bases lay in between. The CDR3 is CASSPRLVGAYGTDTQYF. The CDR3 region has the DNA TGTGCCAGCAGCCCCCGTTTGGTAGGGGCCTACGGCACAGATACGCAGTATTTT.

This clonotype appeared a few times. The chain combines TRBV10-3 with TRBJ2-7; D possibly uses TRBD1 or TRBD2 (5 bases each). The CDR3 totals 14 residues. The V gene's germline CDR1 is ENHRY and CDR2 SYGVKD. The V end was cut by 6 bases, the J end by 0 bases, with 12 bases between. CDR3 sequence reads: CAIRGTSSSYEQYF. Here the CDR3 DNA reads TGTGCCATCAGGGGGACGTCCAGCTCCTACGAGCAGTACTTC.

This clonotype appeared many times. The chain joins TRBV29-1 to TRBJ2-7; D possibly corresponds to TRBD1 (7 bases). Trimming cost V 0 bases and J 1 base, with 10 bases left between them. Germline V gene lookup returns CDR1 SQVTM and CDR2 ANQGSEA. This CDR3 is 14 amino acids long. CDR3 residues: CSVEEAGGSYEQYF. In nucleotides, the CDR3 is TGCAGCGTTGAAGAGGCAGGGGGGTCCTACGAGCAGTACTTC.

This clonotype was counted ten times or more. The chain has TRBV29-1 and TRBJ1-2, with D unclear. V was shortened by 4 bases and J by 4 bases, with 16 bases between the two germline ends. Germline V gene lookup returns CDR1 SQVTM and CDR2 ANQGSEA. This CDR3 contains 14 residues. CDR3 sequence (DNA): TGCAGCGTTGTAGTTCGGGGATCGTTCTATGGCTACACCTTC. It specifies CSVVVRGSFYGYTF. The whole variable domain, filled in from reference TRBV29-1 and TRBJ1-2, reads SAVISQKPSRDICQRGTSLTIQCQVDSQVTMMFWYRQQPGQSLTLIATANQGSEATYESGFVIDKFPISRPNLTFSTLTVSNMSPEDSSIYLCSVVVRGSFYGYTFGSGTRLTVV.

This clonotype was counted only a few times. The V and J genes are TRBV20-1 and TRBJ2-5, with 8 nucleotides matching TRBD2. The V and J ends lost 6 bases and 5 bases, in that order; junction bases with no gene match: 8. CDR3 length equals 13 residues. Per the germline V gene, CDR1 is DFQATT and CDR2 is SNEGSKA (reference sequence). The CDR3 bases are TGCAGTGCCGGAGCGGGAGCAACGGAGACCCAGTACTTC. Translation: CSAGAGATETQYF.

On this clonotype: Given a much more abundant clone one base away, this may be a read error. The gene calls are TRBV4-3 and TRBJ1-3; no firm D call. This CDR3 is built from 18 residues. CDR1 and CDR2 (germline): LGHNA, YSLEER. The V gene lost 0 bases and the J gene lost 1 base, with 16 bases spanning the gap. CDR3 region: CASSQEIPGPLSGNTIYF. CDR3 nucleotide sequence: TGCGCCAGCAGCCAAGAAATCCCCGGGCCACTATCTGGAAACACCATATATTTT.

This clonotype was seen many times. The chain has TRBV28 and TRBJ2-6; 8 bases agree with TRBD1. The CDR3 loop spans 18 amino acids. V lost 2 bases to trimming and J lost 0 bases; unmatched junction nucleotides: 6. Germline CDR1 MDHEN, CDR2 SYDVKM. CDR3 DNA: TGTGCCAGCAGTTTACTCCAGGGGGCCATCTCTGGGGCCAACGTCCTGACTTTC. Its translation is CASSLLQGAISGANVLTF.

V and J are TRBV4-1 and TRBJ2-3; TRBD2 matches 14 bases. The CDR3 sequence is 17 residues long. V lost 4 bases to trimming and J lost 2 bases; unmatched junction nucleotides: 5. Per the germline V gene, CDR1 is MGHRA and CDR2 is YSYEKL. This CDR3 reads CASSRGTSGGLTDTQYF. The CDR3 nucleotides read TGCGCCAGCAGCCGAGGGACTAGCGGGGGCCTCACAGATACGCAGTATTTT.

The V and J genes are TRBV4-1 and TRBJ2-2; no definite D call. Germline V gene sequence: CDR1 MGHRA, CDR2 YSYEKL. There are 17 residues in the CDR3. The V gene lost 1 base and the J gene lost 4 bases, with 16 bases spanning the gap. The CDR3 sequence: CASSQGLIRGATGELFF. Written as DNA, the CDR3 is TGCGCCAGCAGCCAAGGGCTCATCCGCGGCGCCACCGGGGAGCTGTTTTTT.

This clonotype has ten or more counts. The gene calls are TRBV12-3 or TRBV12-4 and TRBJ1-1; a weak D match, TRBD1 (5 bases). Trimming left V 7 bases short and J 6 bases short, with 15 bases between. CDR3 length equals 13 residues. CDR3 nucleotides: TGTGCCAGCACCGTCGGGGGAAGTGCTGAAGCTTTCTTT. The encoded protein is CASTVGGSAEAFF.

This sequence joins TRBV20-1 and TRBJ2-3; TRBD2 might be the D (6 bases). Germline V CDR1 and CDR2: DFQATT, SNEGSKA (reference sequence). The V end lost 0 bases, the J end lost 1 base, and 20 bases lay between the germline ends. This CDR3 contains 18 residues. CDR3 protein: CSARDRYGEEFGTDTQYF. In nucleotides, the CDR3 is TGCAGTGCTAGAGATCGATACGGGGAGGAGTTCGGCACAGATACGCAGTATTTT.

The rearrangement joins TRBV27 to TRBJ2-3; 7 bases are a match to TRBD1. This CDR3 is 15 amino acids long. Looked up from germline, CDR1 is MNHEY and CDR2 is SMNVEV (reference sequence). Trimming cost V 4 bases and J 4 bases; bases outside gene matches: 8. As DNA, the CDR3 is TGTGCCAGCAGTTGGGGGACAGCGTATGCAGATACGCAGTATTTT. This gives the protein CASSWGTAYADTQYF.